This T cell receptor beta chain came from a study of blood T cell repertoires in COVID-19. Whole-study context: The United States, Italy and Spain provided the acute and convalescent COVID-19 samples.

In the source study's methods: Quantification of nucleated cells was approximated via reference gene primer amplification. The table came from immunoSEQ multiplex PCR; TCRdb's copy has only in-frame clones and leaves some out. The V and J calls and clone size were taken over from that table, and D and trimming were inferred from the DNA. The data contain some 85,000 clones, roughly 76% of them singletons. There are 15 residues in the CDR3. V shed 2 bases, J shed 6 bases, and the junction held 4 bases outside the gene matches. Germline V gene data show CDR1 as LNHDA and CDR2 as SQIVND (reference sequence). Only a few counts were recorded for this clone.

Sequences were obtained from peripheral blood. V usage is TRBV19 and J usage is TRBJ1-2, with 12 bases that match TRBD1. This clonotype was obtained from a woman older than 75 with active or convalescent COVID-19. The CDR3 DNA follows: TGTGCCAGTAGTATATCGGGACAGGGGGCGAATGGCTACACCTTC. Its translation: CASSISGQGANGYTF.